A single sample is the source of the 11 T cell receptor beta chains below, sequenced in a study of blood T cell repertoires in COVID-19. The table came from immunoSEQ multiplex PCR; TCRdb's copy has only in-frame clones and leaves some out. The repertoire holds almost 100,000 clones, approximately 86% seen once, with about a tenth in the top ten. Specimen: peripheral blood. These receptors were taken from a man in his fifties or sixties with acute or convalescent COVID-19.

The chain is built from TRBV29-1 and TRBJ1-1, with 7 positions matching TRBD1. The CDR3 runs to 13 residues. V shed 6 bases, J shed 3 bases, and the junction held 7 bases outside the gene matches. CDR1 and CDR2 (germline): SQVTM, ANQGSEA. The CDR3 DNA is TGCAGCGTCCGACAGGGCCGGGACACTGAAGCTTTCTTT. Translated, it gives CSVRQGRDTEAFF. Based on the CDR3 plus reference TRBV29-1 and TRBJ1-1, the full variable domain is SAVISQKPSRDICQRGTSLTIQCQVDSQVTMMFWYRQQPGQSLTLIATANQGSEATYESGFVIDKFPISRPNLTFSTLTVSNMSPEDSSIYLCSVRQGRDTEAFFGQGTRLTVV.

The V and J genes are TRBV19 and TRBJ1-3; TRBD1 aligns across 7 bases. The CDR3 is 14 residues long. The germline V gene has CDR1 LNHDA and CDR2 SQIVND (reference sequence). Losses at the gene ends were 3 bases for V and 7 bases for J; bases not matched to a gene: 6. The CDR3 DNA is TGTGCCAGTAGTATGGGACAGTCTTTCAACACCATATATTTT. This encodes CASSMGQSFNTIYF.

The chain carries TRBV5-6 and TRBJ2-7; 7 bases agree with TRBD2. Germline V lookup: CDR1 SGHDT, CDR2 YYEEEE. The CDR3 is 15 residues long. Trimming took 4 bases from V and 9 from J; bases not matched to a gene: 16. CDR3 in DNA: TGTGCCAGCAGCCCGTCGGGCGGGAGAGTGTTAGGGCAGTACTTC. Translated, it gives CASSPSGGRVLGQYF.

This clone is a singleton in its sample. The V call is TRBV5-1, the J call TRBJ2-2, with a possible D match to TRBD1 (6 bases). V lost 2 bases and J lost 1, with 9 bases in between. The CDR3 contains 15 residues. CDR1 is SGHRS and CDR2 is YFSETQ in the germline V gene. CDR3 sequence: CASSLRQENTGELFF. The CDR3 bases are TGCGCCAGCAGCTTACGACAGGAGAACACCGGGGAGCTGTTTTTT.

This clone is a singleton in its sample. The chain has TRBV3-1 (or the pseudogene TRBV3-2) and TRBJ2-1; 14 bases line up with TRBD2. V gave up 1 base and J gave up 4 bases; unmatched junction bases: 15. CDR3 size: 21 residues. CDR1 is LGHDT, CDR2 YNNKEL, per germline (reference sequence). CDR3 protein: CASSQGPRTSGRPSLYNEQFF. The CDR3 nucleotides are TGTGCCAGCAGCCAAGGCCCGAGGACTAGCGGGAGGCCGAGCCTATACAATGAGCAGTTCTTC.

V is TRBV4-1 and J is TRBJ2-7; TRBD1 aligns across 7 bases. The trim removed 4 bases at V and 5 bases at J, leaving 11 bases unmatched. This CDR3 has 15 amino acids. CDR1 MGHRA and CDR2 YSYEKL come from the germline V gene. CDR3 nucleotide sequence: TGCGCCAGCAGCCCAACGACAGGGTTGGTCCACGAGCAGTACTTC. Its protein product is CASSPTTGLVHEQYF.

This clone appeared once. This rearrangement joins TRBV11-2 to TRBJ1-1, with TRBD1 matching over 7 bases. The CDR3 covers 14 residues. The germline CDR1 and CDR2 sequences are SGHAT and FQNNGV. The ends lost 0 bases at V and 7 bases at J; junction bases unmatched: 5. DNA of the CDR3: TGTGCCAGCAGCTTAGACCGACAGGGCCTTGAAGCTTTCTTT. This gives the protein CASSLDRQGLEAFF. Supplemented by reference TRBV11-2 and TRBJ1-1, the full variable domain reads EAGVAQSPRYKIIEKRQSVAFWCNPISGHATLYWYQQILGQGPKLLIQFQNNGVVDDSQLPKDRFSAERLKGVDSTLKIQPAKLEDSAVYLCASSLDRQGLEAFFGQGTRLTVV.

The J gene is TRBJ1-3, the V gene TRBV15, with D perhaps matching TRBD1 (6 bases). Germline CDR1 LNHNV, CDR2 YYDKDF (reference sequence). Trimming removed 8 bases at V and 0 bases at J, with 14 bases between. The CDR3 has 15 residues. DNA of the CDR3: TGTGCCACCTCACGGGACACCAACTCTGGAAACACCATATATTTT. Protein sequence: CATSRDTNSGNTIYF.

V and J are TRBV4-1 and TRBJ2-5; a possible D gene is TRBD2 (6 bases). The CDR3 runs 17 residues. Trimming pared 1 base from V and 5 bases from J, leaving 20 bases between. Germline CDR1 MGHRA, CDR2 YSYEKL. CDR3 sequence (DNA): TGCGCCAGCAGCCAAGGGTTCGTAGGAGGGGCGCGGGAGACCCAGTACTTC. This encodes CASSQGFVGGARETQYF.

The chain couples TRBV9 to TRBJ2-2; 10 bases match TRBD1. The V gene's germline CDR1 is SGDLS and CDR2 YYNGEE. V lost 3 bases and J lost 7; bases outside the gene matches: 3. The CDR3 has 14 amino acids. CDR3 bases: TGTGCCAGCAGCGCGACAGGGGGCAACGGGGAGCTGTTTTTT. Translation: CASSATGGNGELFF.

V is TRBV5-4 and J is TRBJ2-7, with a tentative D call TRBD1 (5 bases). CDR1 and CDR2 from the germline V gene are SGHNT and YYREEE (reference sequence). V lost 3 bases, J lost 1 base, and 8 bases lay in between. The CDR3 contains 13 residues. The CDR3 spells CASSSTVSYEQYF. As DNA, the CDR3 is TGTGCCAGCAGCTCGACAGTGTCCTACGAGCAGTACTTC.